The 26 T cell receptor beta chains given below trace back to one sample, sequenced in a study of cytomegalovirus exposure and HLA in healthy donors. With 60 Vbeta and 13 Jbeta primers, the PCR was carried out. TCRdb keeps only in-frame clones here, not all; method: immunoSEQ multiplex PCR. The sample carries more than 150,000 clones, approximately 84% recorded once. The source material was PBMCs. These receptors originate from a girl aged 10 to 17 in good health and CMV-seropositive.

This sequence joins TRBV2 and TRBJ2-1, with 15 bases fitting TRBD2. V lost 7 bases, J lost 1 base, and 8 bases stayed unmatched. Germline-derived CDR1 and CDR2 are SNHLY and FYNNEI. The CDR3 length is 18 residues. CDR3 in amino acids: CASTPGLAGGRSYNEQFF. In nucleotides, the CDR3 is TGTGCCAGCACGCCGGGACTAGCGGGAGGACGATCCTACAATGAGCAGTTCTTC.

The chain is built from TRBV29-1 and TRBJ1-5; 9 nucleotides align to TRBD1. Trimming at V came to 7 bases and at J to 9 bases, leaving 13 bases not matched to a gene. This CDR3 is 14 amino acids long. Per the germline V gene, CDR1 is SQVTM and CDR2 is ANQGSEA. The chain's CDR3 is CSAAFLETGGPQHF. In nucleotides, the CDR3 is TGCAGCGCTGCATTTCTCGAGACAGGGGGGCCCCAGCATTTT.

This clone was counted between two and nine times. The chain recombines TRBV11-3 with TRBJ2-6; 10 bases map to TRBD1. From germline, CDR1 is SGHNT and CDR2 YENEEA. V shed 5 bases, J shed 0 bases, and the junction held 7 bases outside the gene matches. The CDR3 has 18 residues. In DNA, the CDR3 is TGTGCCAGCAGCACCGGACAGGGGGTTAACTCTGGGGCCAACGTCCTGACTTTC. Protein: CASSTGQGVNSGANVLTF.

V is TRBV11-2 and J is TRBJ2-5, with TRBD1 identical over 10 bases. There are 14 residues in the CDR3. The V gene end was trimmed by 3 bases and the J gene end by 4 bases; junction bases not matched to a gene: 2. Germline lookup yields CDR1 SGHAT and CDR2 FQNNGV. The CDR3 coding sequence is TGTGCCAGCAGCTTCCGGGACAGGGGAGAGACCCAGTACTTC. Protein sequence: CASSFRDRGETQYF.

The genes are TRBV5-1 and TRBJ2-5; 9 bases are a match to TRBD2. The V and J ends lost 1 base and 5 bases, in that order; junction bases with no gene match: 12. Germline values: CDR1 SGHRS, CDR2 YFSETQ. This CDR3 is built from 17 residues. The CDR3 region is CASSLIAGVYLGETQYF. In DNA, the CDR3 is TGCGCCAGCAGCTTGATAGCGGGAGTGTATTTAGGGGAGACCCAGTACTTC.

The chain links TRBV2 to TRBJ2-4; D is ambiguous. Trimming removed 6 bases from V and 0 bases from J, with 12 bases in between. Germline CDR1 SNHLY, CDR2 FYNNEI. This CDR3 is 15 amino acids long. The CDR3 sequence is CASSGRQLAKNIQYF. The DNA for the CDR3 is TGTGCCAGCAGCGGCAGACAACTAGCCAAAAACATTCAGTACTTC.

J is TRBJ2-1 and V is TRBV19; possibly TRBD2 for D (6 bases). CDR3 size: 13 residues. Trimming pared 6 bases from V and 6 bases from J, leaving 12 bases between. CDR1 LNHDA and CDR2 SQIVND come from the germline V gene (reference sequence). For the CDR3, the DNA is TGTGCCAGTAGGGAGTTCGGGGGCAATGAGCAGTTCTTC. It translates to CASREFGGNEQFF.

In DNA form, the CDR3 reads TGTGCCAGCAGTGATTGGGAAGTAGGGGTATATGGCTACACCTTC. Translation: CASSDWEVGVYGYTF. The chain links TRBV2 to TRBJ1-2, with a tentative D call TRBD1 (5 bases). CDR1 is SNHLY and CDR2 is FYNNEI in the germline V gene. V was cut by 3 bases and J by 5 bases, with 16 bases left in between. The CDR3 totals 15 residues. Full variable domain (missing parts from reference TRBV2 and TRBJ1-2): EPEVTQTPSHQVTQMGQEVILRCVPISNHLYFYWYRQILGQKVEFLVSFYNNEISEKSEIFDDQFSVERPDGSNFTLKIRSTKLEDSAMYFCASSDWEVGVYGYTFGSGTRLTVV.

Points on this clone: Sequence at one end of the junction differs from germline and may be a read error. The V and J genes are TRBV6-6 and TRBJ1-1; unclear D gene. Germline CDR1 MNHNY, CDR2 SVGAGI (reference sequence). The CDR3 totals 11 residues. The CDR3 sequence: CASSSSLVTSF. For the CDR3, the DNA is TGTGCCAGCAGTTCCTCCCTGGTAACTTCCTTT.

The chain employs TRBV6-1 and TRBJ2-7, with D possibly being TRBD2 (7 bases). This CDR3 is built from 12 residues. V lost 8 bases to trimming and J lost 5 bases, with 13 bases between them. Per the germline V gene, CDR1 is MNHNS and CDR2 is SASEGT. This chain's CDR3 is CASGGGSHEQYF. The CDR3 DNA sequence: TGTGCCAGCGGGGGGGGCTCGCACGAGCAGTACTTC.

V and J are TRBV5-6 and TRBJ2-5; tentatively, D is TRBD2 (5 bases). The CDR3 runs to 14 residues. CDR1 is SGHDT and CDR2 is YYEEEE in the germline V gene. V was trimmed by 2 bases and J by 3 bases, leaving 11 bases between them. In DNA form, the CDR3 reads TGTGCCAGCAGCTTAGTTAACGGGAAAGAGACCCAGTACTTC. It codes for CASSLVNGKETQYF.

The chain has TRBV7-2 and TRBJ2-1; perhaps TRBD1 as D (5 bases). The V and J ends lost 3 bases and 3 bases respectively, with 6 bases between them. This CDR3 is built from 13 residues. Germline assignment: CDR1 SGHTA and CDR2 FQGNSA. Written as DNA, the CDR3 is TGTGCCAGCAGCTTTACAGGCTACAATGAGCAGTTCTTC. This codes for CASSFTGYNEQFF.

The chain recombines TRBV28 with TRBJ1-2; 10 bases are shared with TRBD1. With 11 bases clipped from V and 7 bases from J, the junction kept 13 bases outside the gene matches. Germline V gene lookup returns CDR1 MDHEN and CDR2 SYDVKM. This CDR3 comprises 14 residues. CDR3 in amino acids: CACRDRGLEGGYTF. In DNA, the CDR3 is TGTGCCTGTAGGGACAGGGGCTTGGAAGGTGGCTACACCTTC.

The rearrangement links TRBV6-1 to TRBJ2-7, with a tentative D call TRBD1 (6 bases). The V and J ends lost 6 bases and 3 bases respectively, with 15 bases between them. The germline gives CDR1 MNHNS, CDR2 SASEGT. This CDR3 has 14 amino acids. The CDR3, as DNA: TGTGCCAGCAGCTCCCCGGGACAAGTCTACGAGCAGTACTTC. Residues: CASSSPGQVYEQYF.

V is TRBV19 and J is TRBJ2-2; no clear D. The length of the CDR3 is 17 residues. V gave up 5 bases and J gave up 4 bases, with 20 bases separating them. Germline V gene lookup returns CDR1 LNHDA and CDR2 SQIVND (reference sequence). The CDR3, as DNA: TGTGCCAGTAGTTTTTCTAAACTTAGCTTCCCCACCGGGGAGCTGTTTTTT. It yields the protein CASSFSKLSFPTGELFF.

The rearrangement links TRBV30 to TRBJ2-5; 8 bases map to TRBD2. Trimming removed 3 bases from V and 1 base from J; junction bases left unmatched: 4. The CDR3 spans 14 residues. The germline CDR1 and CDR2 sequences are GTSNPN and SVGIG (reference sequence). The CDR3 DNA reads TGTGCCTGGAGCGCGGGGGGTAGCCAAGAGACCCAGTACTTC. Encoded protein: CAWSAGGSQETQYF.

This clone was counted once. The V call is TRBV11-2, the J call TRBJ1-4; no clear D gene. The V end lost 3 bases, the J end lost 8 bases, and 10 bases lay between the germline ends. The CDR3 loop spans 13 amino acids. The germline V gene has CDR1 SGHAT and CDR2 FQNNGV. The CDR3 sequence is CASSLTGGEKLFF. CDR3 DNA: TGTGCCAGCAGCTTGACGGGAGGCGAAAAACTGTTTTTT.

This chain connects TRBV30 to TRBJ2-7; TRBD2 matches at 8 bases. The trim removed 1 base at V and 4 bases at J, leaving 3 bases unmatched. The CDR3 is 13 residues long. Germline V gene data show CDR1 as GTSNPN and CDR2 as SVGIG (reference sequence). The CDR3 DNA reads TGTGCCTGGAGTGGTAGCGGGATATACGAGCAGTACTTC. Its translation: CAWSGSGIYEQYF.

This sequence joins TRBV5-1 and TRBJ1-2; D remains ambiguous. Trimming took off 2 bases at V and 3 bases at J, with 8 bases between the two ends. Germline lookup yields CDR1 SGHRS and CDR2 YFSETQ. CDR3 length: 13 amino acids. The CDR3 region has the DNA TGCGCCAGCAGCTTTGCGGGAGACTATGGCTACACCTTC. This gives the protein CASSFAGDYGYTF.

This clone came up a few times. The chain uses TRBV5-1 and TRBJ2-1; TRBD2 matches at 15 bases. The length of the CDR3 is 19 residues. Trimming removed 1 base from V and 2 bases from J; junction bases left unmatched: 7. Per the germline V gene, CDR1 is SGHRS and CDR2 is YFSETQ. The CDR3 coding sequence is TGCGCCAGCAGCTTGTGGGGACTAGCGGGGGGAGGGGCCTACAATGAGCAGTTCTTC. Residues: CASSLWGLAGGGAYNEQFF.

The CDR3: CASSLEVKQANEKLFF. The CDR3 coding sequence is TGCGCCAGCAGCTTGGAGGTTAAGCAGGCAAATGAAAAACTGTTTTTT. The chain is built from TRBV5-1 and TRBJ1-4; D is unresolved. Trimming removed 0 bases at V and 5 bases at J, with 14 bases between. The CDR3 totals 16 residues. Germline loops: CDR1 SGHRS, CDR2 YFSETQ.

J is TRBJ1-2 and V is TRBV18, with D uncertain. Looked up from germline, CDR1 is KGHSH and CDR2 is LQKENI. Trimming stripped 4 bases from V and 1 base from J, with 10 bases between. The CDR3 is 14 residues long. CDR3 nucleotide sequence: TGTGCCAGCTCACTGATTGACTTTAACTATGGCTACACCTTC. This gives the protein CASSLIDFNYGYTF.

The chain employs TRBV13 and TRBJ2-3; 8 bases agree with TRBD2. V trimming: 1 base; J trimming: 6 bases; junction bases outside the gene matches: 15. The length of the CDR3 is 18 residues. Germline lookup yields CDR1 PRHDT and CDR2 FYEKMQ (reference sequence). The CDR3: CASSLDGPAGERSDTQYF. CDR3 nucleotides: TGTGCCAGCAGCTTAGATGGTCCAGCGGGAGAAAGAAGTGATACGCAGTATTTT. Using reference TRBV13 and TRBJ2-3 for the parts outside the CDR3, the full variable domain is AAGVIQSPRHLIKEKRETATLKCYPIPRHDTVYWYQQGPGQDPQFLISFYEKMQSDKGSIPDRFSAQQFSDYHSELNMSSLELGDSALYFCASSLDGPAGERSDTQYFGPGTRLTVL.

The chain joins TRBV19 to TRBJ1-5; weak D call: TRBD1 (5 bases). Germline CDR1 reads LNHDA; CDR2 reads SQIVND (reference sequence). Between the trimmed V and J ends, which lost 7 bases and 7 bases, there was a span of 23 bases. This CDR3 contains 16 residues. The CDR3 loop is CASTSTTRAAGQPQHF. The CDR3 nucleotides read TGTGCCAGTACCTCAACCACCAGGGCGGCCGGGCAGCCCCAGCATTTT.

The chain has TRBV30 and TRBJ2-1; 8 nucleotides match TRBD2. With 1 base clipped from V and 4 bases from J, the junction kept 3 bases outside the gene matches. CDR1 is GTSNPN, CDR2 SVGIG, per germline (reference sequence). The CDR3 length is 14 residues. CDR3: CAWSGLAGYNEQFF. CDR3 nucleotide sequence: TGTGCCTGGAGTGGGCTAGCGGGTTACAATGAGCAGTTCTTC.

Remarks on this clone: One end of the junction does not line up with germline, which may come from a read error. The V gene is TRBV27, the J gene TRBJ2-7; 8 bases fit TRBD1. This CDR3 has 15 residues. In germline, CDR1 is MNHEY, CDR2 SMNVEV (reference sequence). The CDR3 is CVSSSTRDRFMEQYF. The CDR3 nucleotides are TGTGTCAGCAGTAGCACCCGGGACAGGTTCATGGAGCAGTACTTC.